Below, 13 T cell receptor beta chains from the same sample are listed, as sequenced in a study of shared clonotypes between healthy human individuals. Sequencing was performed with immunoSEQ multiplex PCR; in TCRdb, only in-frame clones are kept and a portion is missing. The sample holds around 530,000 clones, roughly 79% seen once. Sequenced material: PBMCs. The source of these receptors is a woman aged 40 to 49 in good health. Some clones in this sample may be carry-over from other donors' samples.

The V and J genes are TRBV5-6 and TRBJ1-2, with a possible D match to TRBD1 (6 bases). Trimming removed 4 bases from V and 5 bases from J, with 18 bases in between. This CDR3 has 15 residues. Germline CDR1 and CDR2: SGHDT and YYEEEE. The CDR3 bases are TGTGCCAGCAGCGCGGTACGGACAGCCAGTTATGGCTACACCTTC. This translates into CASSAVRTASYGYTF.

The gene calls are TRBV4-1 and TRBJ2-3; maybe TRBD2 (6 bases). Trimming removed 4 bases at V and 4 bases at J, with 15 bases between. The CDR3 totals 15 residues. Germline V CDR1 and CDR2: MGHRA, YSYEKL. CDR3: CASSRLGRESDTQYF. The CDR3 coding sequence is TGCGCCAGCAGCCGCCTGGGCCGGGAGTCAGATACGCAGTATTTT.

Remarks on this clone: An end of the junction does not agree with germline; a read error may underlie this. This chain connects TRBV6-6 to TRBJ1-4, with 8 bases aligning to TRBD1. The CDR3 runs to 13 residues. Germline V lookup: CDR1 MNHNY, CDR2 SVGAGI (reference sequence). CDR3 sequence (DNA): TGTGCCAGCAGTTACAGCATTGGGCGGGACAGGTATTTT. Translating gives CASSYSIGRDRYF.

The chain has TRBV5-5 and TRBJ1-5; maybe TRBD1 (5 bases). The CDR3 covers 17 residues. CDR1 is SGHKS and CDR2 is YYEKEE in the germline V gene (reference sequence). Between the trimmed V and J ends, which lost 3 bases and 0 bases, there was a span of 16 bases. As DNA, the CDR3 is TGTGCCAGCAGCTGGGGGGTGACGAAGAATAGCAATCAGCCCCAGCATTTT. This encodes CASSWGVTKNSNQPQHF. Based on the CDR3 plus reference TRBV5-5 and TRBJ1-5, the full variable domain is DAGVTQSPTHLIKTRGQQVTLRCSPISGHKSVSWYQQVLGQGPQFIFQYYEKEERGRGNFPDRFSARQFPNYSSELNVNALLLGDSALYLCASSWGVTKNSNQPQHFGDGTRLSIL.

The chain combines TRBV5-1 with TRBJ2-5; D uncertain. This CDR3 region has 13 residues. V lost 4 bases to trimming and J lost 2 bases, with 9 bases between them. Germline V gene lookup returns CDR1 SGHRS and CDR2 YFSETQ. The CDR3 spells CASSKDRQETQYF. As DNA, the CDR3 is TGCGCCAGCAGCAAGGACCGTCAAGAGACCCAGTACTTC.

This clone was detected only a few times. J is TRBJ2-7 and V is TRBV21-1; no check of the table's D call, TRBD1, against the DNA was made. TRBV21-1 is a documented pseudogene. The CDR3 totals 12 residues. CDR3 in DNA: TGTGCCAGCAGCAAAGCAGGGGGCGAGCAGTACTTC. Its translation: CASSKAGGEQYF.

The genes are TRBV6-1 and TRBJ2-1; 10 nucleotides agree with TRBD1. Germline V gene lookup returns CDR1 MNHNS and CDR2 SASEGT. V gave up 6 bases and J gave up 6 bases; unmatched junction bases: 8. The length of the CDR3 is 15 residues. CDR3: CASRLGDRGGNEQFF. In nucleotides, the CDR3 is TGTGCCAGCAGGCTCGGGGACAGGGGAGGCAATGAGCAGTTCTTC.

The chain uses TRBV5-1 and TRBJ2-7; possible D gene TRBD2, 6 bases. CDR1 is SGHRS, CDR2 YFSETQ, per germline. Trimming cost V 1 base and J 3 bases, with 14 bases left between them. The CDR3 is 15 amino acids. CDR3 coding DNA: TGCGCCAGCAGCTTGCGTGGAGGGGACTTCTACGAGCAGTACTTC. This translates into CASSLRGGDFYEQYF.

The chain links TRBV7-2 to TRBJ2-7; D call uncertain. This CDR3 comprises 14 residues. The ends were cut back, 1 base at V and 2 bases at J, with 9 bases in the middle. Germline V gives CDR1 SGHTA, CDR2 FQGNSA. The CDR3 sequence: CASSLVPEAYEQYF. The CDR3 DNA sequence: TGTGCCAGCAGCTTAGTACCAGAAGCCTACGAGCAGTACTTC.

V is TRBV5-1 and J is TRBJ2-6; 8 positions agree with TRBD1. The CDR3 contains 19 residues. Trimming took 3 bases from V and 0 from J; bases not matched to a gene: 11. CDR1 and CDR2 from the germline V gene are SGHRS and YFSETQ. The CDR3 loop reads CASSSNPGQVRSGANVLTF. The CDR3 nucleotides read TGCGCCAGCAGCTCGAATCCGGGACAGGTCCGCTCTGGGGCCAACGTCCTGACTTTC.

The rearrangement links TRBV28 to TRBJ2-1, with D unresolved. CDR1 is MDHEN, CDR2 SYDVKM, per germline. This CDR3 spans 14 amino acids. Trimming left V 0 bases short and J 3 bases short, with 6 bases between. This CDR3 reads CASSLWVFYNEQFF. The CDR3 DNA is TGTGCCAGCAGTTTATGGGTATTCTACAATGAGCAGTTCTTC.

This clone was seen once. The chain combines TRBV5-1 with TRBJ2-7; D is perhaps TRBD1 or TRBD2 (6 bases each). Trimming pared 4 bases from V and 0 bases from J, leaving 14 bases between. CDR1 is SGHRS and CDR2 is YFSETQ in the germline V gene. The CDR3 has 15 residues. CDR3 protein: CASSHGGPSSYEQYF. The CDR3 nucleotides are TGCGCCAGCAGCCACGGGGGCCCCAGCTCCTACGAGCAGTACTTC.

This chain links TRBV5-5 with TRBJ2-3, with D perhaps given as TRBD1 or TRBD2 (5 bases each). The V gene's germline CDR1 is SGHKS and CDR2 YYEKEE (reference sequence). The V and J ends lost 2 bases and 6 bases respectively, with 16 bases between them. CDR3 length: 15 residues. CDR3 sequence: CASSFGTTELDTQYF. The CDR3 nucleotides are TGTGCCAGCAGCTTCGGGACCACCGAGCTGGATACGCAGTATTTT.